These T cell receptor beta chains were read from a single sample in a study of shared T cell receptors in the human thymus. Libraries were prepared by immunoSEQ multiplex PCR; TCRdb keeps only in-frame clonotypes and omits some of them. The sample carries some 660,000 clones, over 75% recorded once. This same sample was also taken into another study, of human thymus T cells.

The sample consisted of thymocytes. The origin of the receptors is a boy younger than two with a congenital heart defect. Both conserved end residues are part of each CDR3. Each record gives: clone size, D gene, V gene, J gene, CDR3 protein, CDR3 DNA. D genes are given only for firm matches. Not all rows give a size; the values are once, few, many and, for expanded clones, a class.

.	TRBD2	TRBV4-1	TRBJ2-3	CASSRAGLAGPEDTQYF	TGCGCCAGCAGCCGGGCGGGCCTAGCGGGCCCGGAGGATACGCAGTATTTT
.	.	TRBV6-1	TRBJ1-5	CASRPDIINQPQHF	TGTGCCAGCAGGCCCGACATCATCAATCAGCCCCAGCATTTT
.	TRBD1	TRBV5-4	TRBJ1-1	CASSRNRGILNTEAFF	TGTGCCAGCAGCCGCAACAGGGGGATCCTGAACACTGAAGCTTTCTTT
.	.	TRBV28	TRBJ1-3	CASSLGYARAGNTIYF	TGTGCCAGCAGTTTGGGCTACGCGAGGGCTGGAAACACCATATATTTT
.	TRBD1	TRBV5-1	TRBJ2-2	CASSLRTGGTGELFF	TGCGCCAGCAGCTTGAGGACAGGGGGCACCGGGGAGCTGTTTTTT
.	TRBD1	TRBV9	TRBJ2-3	CASSVVAGDRDTQYF	TGTGCCAGCAGCGTAGTGGCAGGGGACAGAGATACGCAGTATTTT
.	TRBD2	TRBV27	TRBJ2-2	CASSFSSGSAGELFF	TGTGCCAGCAGTTTTAGTAGCGGGAGTGCCGGGGAGCTGTTTTTT
.	TRBD2	TRBV4-3	TRBJ2-7	CASSQGEGAPYEQYF	TGCGCCAGCAGCCAAGGGGAGGGAGCACCCTACGAGCAGTACTTC
.	TRBD2	TRBV27	TRBJ2-1	CASLSGTSGRDEQFF	TGTGCCAGTCTTTCCGGGACTAGCGGGAGGGATGAGCAGTTCTTC
.	TRBD1	TRBV5-6	TRBJ2-7	CASSPRTGQCYEQYF	TGTGCCAGCAGCCCCCGGACAGGGCAGTGCTACGAGCAGTACTTC
.	.	TRBV28	TRBJ2-7	CASSSSGDTRLGESYEQYF	TGTGCCAGCAGTTCATCAGGGGATACACGCCTGGGAGAATCCTACGAGCAGTACTTC
.	.	TRBV12-5	TRBJ1-5	CASGRYSNQPQHF	TGTGCTAGTGGCAGGTATAGCAATCAGCCCCAGCATTTT
.	.	TRBV28	TRBJ2-7	CASSLLMGQESYEQYF	TGTGCCAGCAGTTTGTTAATGGGACAAGAAAGCTACGAGCAGTACTTC
.	.	TRBV18	TRBJ1-5	CASSPFGRFSNQPQHF	TGTGCCAGCTCACCATTTGGCAGATTCAGCAATCAGCCCCAGCATTTT
.	.	TRBV2	TRBJ2-5	CASSTHWNWAETQYF	TGTGCCAGCAGTACCCATTGGAACTGGGCAGAGACCCAGTACTTC
.	.	TRBV7-9	TRBJ1-1	CASSLVERDFYSEAFF	TGTGCCAGCAGCTTAGTAGAGCGGGACTTCTACTCTGAAGCTTTCTTT
.	.	TRBV15	TRBJ2-7	CATSRGQPSYEQYF	TGTGCCACCAGCAGAGGACAGCCCTCCTACGAGCAGTACTTC
.	TRBD1	TRBV4-1	TRBJ1-6	CASSHDPGQDYNSPLHF	TGCGCCAGCAGCCACGACCCCGGACAGGACTATAATTCACCCCTCCACTTT
.	.	TRBV13	TRBJ1-1	CASSLGNRYTEAFF	TGTGCCAGCAGCTTAGGGAACAGATACACTGAAGCTTTCTTT
.	TRBD1	TRBV7-9	TRBJ2-3	CASSTDRVRDTQYF	TGTGCCAGCAGCACGGACAGGGTGAGGGATACGCAGTATTTT
.	.	TRBV9	TRBJ1-4	CASSVGGTHNEKLFF	TGTGCCAGCAGCGTAGGTGGGACTCATAATGAAAAACTGTTTTTT
.	.	TRBV4-2	TRBJ2-4	CASSQLIAKNIQYF	TGTGCCAGCAGCCAACTTATAGCCAAAAACATTCAGTACTTC
few	TRBD1	TRBV29-1	TRBJ2-7	CSVDTGDSSYEQYF	TGCAGCGTTGATACAGGGGATAGCTCCTACGAGCAGTACTTC
.	TRBD1	TRBV27	TRBJ1-6	CASSLYRGFHSPLHF	TGTGCCAGCAGTCTTTACAGGGGTTTCCATTCACCCCTCCACTTT
once	TRBD1	TRBV7-8	TRBJ1-2	CASSADRGGGYTF	TGTGCCAGCAGCGCCGACAGGGGAGGCGGCTACACCTTC
.	TRBD2	TRBV4-3	TRBJ2-1	CASSQRTSGTTAYNEQFF	TGCGCCAGCAGCCAACGGACTAGCGGGACCACTGCCTACAATGAGCAGTTCTTC
.	TRBD1	TRBV19	TRBJ1-1	CASRVQGAPEAFF	TGTGCCAGTAGGGTACAGGGGGCCCCTGAAGCTTTCTTT
.	TRBD2	TRBV14	TRBJ2-1	CASSPLAGGPADEQFF	TGTGCCAGCAGCCCCCTAGCGGGAGGGCCCGCGGATGAGCAGTTCTTC
.	TRBD2	TRBV7-2	TRBJ2-3	CASSFSSGGPRTDTQYF	TGTGCCAGCAGCTTCTCTAGCGGGGGTCCACGCACAGATACGCAGTATTTT
once	TRBD1	TRBV28	TRBJ2-7	CAAAASGTGDEQYF	TGTGCCGCCGCAGCCTCCGGGACAGGGGACGAGCAGTACTTC